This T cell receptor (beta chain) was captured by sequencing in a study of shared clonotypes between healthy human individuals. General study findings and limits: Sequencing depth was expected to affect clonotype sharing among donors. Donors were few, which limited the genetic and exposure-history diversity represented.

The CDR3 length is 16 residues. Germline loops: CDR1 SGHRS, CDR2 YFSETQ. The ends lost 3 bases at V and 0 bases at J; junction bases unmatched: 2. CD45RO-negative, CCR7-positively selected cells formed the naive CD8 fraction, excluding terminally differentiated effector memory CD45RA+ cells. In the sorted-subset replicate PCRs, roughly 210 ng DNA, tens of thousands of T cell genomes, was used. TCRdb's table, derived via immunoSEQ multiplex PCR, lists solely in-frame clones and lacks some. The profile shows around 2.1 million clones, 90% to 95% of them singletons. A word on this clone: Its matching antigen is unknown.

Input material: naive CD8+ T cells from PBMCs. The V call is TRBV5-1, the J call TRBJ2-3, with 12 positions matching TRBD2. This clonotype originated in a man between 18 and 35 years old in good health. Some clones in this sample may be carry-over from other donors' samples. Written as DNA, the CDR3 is TGCGCCAGCAGCTCCGGACTAGCGGGGAGCACAGATACGCAGTATTTT. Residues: CASSSGLAGSTDTQYF.